The present T cell receptor (beta chain) was sequenced within a study of T cell repertoires in cytomegalovirus infection. MiXCR, applied by TCRdb to the reads, yields one record per CDR3 protein. The sample contains 300,000 to 400,000 distinct CDR3 sequences, 15% to 20% of which appear only once. Notes on the study in general: Clonotype analysis showed dominance of the ex vivo response by HLA-C-restricted CMV-specific TCR beta clonotypes.

Concerning this clonotype itself: Its antigen remains unknown.

Sequenced input: PBMCs. The sequence was obtained from a human donor in good health (CMV status not recorded). Some clones in this sample may be carry-over from other donors' samples.

The CDR3 spells CATSRGRLPTYEQYF. DNA of the CDR3: TGTGCCACCAGCAGAGGAAGACTCCCCACCTACGAGCAGTACTTC. This chain connects TRBV15 to TRBJ2-7; D is uncertain. CDR3 size: 15 residues. V was cut by 1 base and J by 2 bases, with 12 bases left in between. The germline gives CDR1 LNHNV, CDR2 YYDKDF (reference sequence). Using reference TRBV15 and TRBJ2-7 for the parts outside the CDR3, the full variable domain is DAMVIQNPRYQVTQFGKPVTLSCSQTLNHNVMYWYQQKSSQAPKLLFHYYDKDFNNEADTPDNFQSRRPNTSFCFLDIRSPGLGDTAMYLCATSRGRLPTYEQYFGPGTRLTVT.